This T cell receptor (beta chain) was recovered during a study of cytomegalovirus exposure and HLA in healthy donors. This clone turned up a few times. The antigen remains unidentified. Study-level points and caveats: The study recorded over 150 TCR beta chains that were cytomegalovirus-associated. One later analysis reportedly identified an Asian-associated ancestry cluster that showed fewer N-insertions than the roughly 720-donor mean.

The PCR made use of 60 Vbeta and 13 Jbeta primers. Data came from immunoSEQ multiplex PCR; TCRdb stores just in-frame clones and leaves some out. The repertoire holds around 160,000 clones, 68% seen once, with approximately 1.5% in the top ten. Germline CDR1 is MNHEY and CDR2 is SVGAGI. The ends lost 2 bases at V and 5 bases at J; junction bases unmatched: 5. This CDR3 is 15 amino acids long. The sequence was obtained from a man between 50 and 59 years old in good health and CMV-seronegative. The sample comprised PBMCs. The J gene is TRBJ1-4, the V gene TRBV6-5, with TRBD1 matching over 7 bases. Here the CDR3 reads CASSYGTARNEKLFF. The CDR3 DNA reads as TGTGCCAGCAGTTACGGGACAGCCAGGAATGAAAAACTGTTTTTT.